Listed below are T cell receptor beta chains from one sample, sequenced in a study of T cell clones after liver transplantation. Method: immunoSEQ multiplex PCR; TCRdb's copy keeps in-frame clones and lacks some. Of 7,500 to 10,000 clones listed, about 72% are singletons. Source: CD8+ T cells from blood, taken at the approximately 15-month timepoint. The receptors derive from a human patient who received a liver transplant. Some T cells may be the graft donor's. The CDR3 runs from the conserved cysteine through the conserved F or W. D genes are given only for firm matches. Size tells how often a clone was seen (once, few, many) or the class of an expanded clone, and some rows leave it out.

j_gene,v_gene,d_gene,abundance,CDR3nt,CDR3aa
TRBJ2-7,TRBV7-9,TRBD2,medium-sized,TGTGCCAGCAGCCCCGGGGACGGTGGGCGGGGGGAATACGAGCAGTACTTC,CASSPGDGGRGEYEQYF
TRBJ2-1,TRBV19,NA,medium-sized,TGTGCCAGTTTCGGTGCCACTATGATCTTC,CASFGATMIF
TRBJ2-5,TRBV7-9,NA,NA,TGTGCCAGCAGCCCCCAGAGTTTCGAAGAGACCCAGTACTTC,CASSPQSFEETQYF
TRBJ2-1,TRBV6-5,TRBD1,NA,TGTGCCAGCAGTTTTACAGGGGGCAATGAGCAGTTCTTC,CASSFTGGNEQFF
TRBJ2-1,TRBV6-5,NA,NA,TGTGCCAGCAGAAAGCGGAGAAACAATGAGCAGTTCTTC,CASRKRRNNEQFF
TRBJ1-2,TRBV9,NA,NA,TGTGCCAGCAGCGTAGTGGAGGGAACGTATGGCTACACCTTC,CASSVVEGTYGYTF
TRBJ2-7,TRBV27,TRBD1,NA,TGTGCCAGCAGTTTAACCGGGACAGGGAGGTACGAGCAGTACTTC,CASSLTGTGRYEQYF
TRBJ2-7,TRBV29-1,NA,NA,TGCAGCGTTGTAGGTGACACCTCCTACGAGCAGTACTTC,CSVVGDTSYEQYF
TRBJ2-2,TRBV7-9,NA,medium-sized,TGTGCCAGCAGCTTAGCTACAGATACCGGGGAGCTGTTTTTT,CASSLATDTGELFF
TRBJ1-2,TRBV4-3,TRBD1,NA,TGCGCCAGCAGCCATGACAGGGGTACAGTATACGGCTACACCTTC,CASSHDRGTVYGYTF
TRBJ2-5,TRBV25-1,NA,NA,TGTGCCAGCAGTGGAAACGACGACAGGTTTTTAGAGGAGACCCAGTACTTC,CASSGNDDRFLEETQYF
TRBJ2-4,TRBV2,TRBD2,once,TGTGCCAGCAGTGAAGTGGCTAGCGGGAACATTCAGTACTTC,CASSEVASGNIQYF
TRBJ2-1,TRBV27,TRBD2,NA,TGTGCCAGCACCCACTTATCTAGCGGGGGGTACAATGAGCAGTTCTTC,CASTHLSSGGYNEQFF
TRBJ1-5,TRBV19,NA,NA,TGTGCCAGTAGTATAGATGAGAATCAGCCCCAGCATTTT,CASSIDENQPQHF
TRBJ2-1,TRBV7-9,NA,NA,TGTGCCAGCAGCCCAGCCCGCTCTTACAATGAGCAGTTCTTC,CASSPARSYNEQFF
TRBJ2-7,TRBV5-5,NA,once,TGTGCCAGCAGCTTATACCAGCTTAGCTCCTACGAGCAGTACTTC,CASSLYQLSSYEQYF
TRBJ2-1,TRBV5-6,NA,once,TGTGCCAGCAGCTCCCTACGTTACAATGAGCAGTTCTTC,CASSSLRYNEQFF
TRBJ1-4,TRBV30,NA,NA,TGTGCCTGGATGGGGGTGGAAGAAAAACTGTTTTTT,CAWMGVEEKLFF
TRBJ1-1,TRBV19,NA,NA,TGTGCCAGTAGTATAGACGTCGGCAGGGGAAGAAAAGCTTTCTTT,CASSIDVGRGRKAFF
TRBJ2-1,TRBV11-3,TRBD2,NA,TGTGCCAGCAGATTCCGGACTAGCGGCATCAACAATGAGCAGTTCTTC,CASRFRTSGINNEQFF
TRBJ1-5,TRBV23-1,NA,NA,TGCGCCAGCAGTCAATCCGGGGGGTCGAGACAGCCCCAGCATTTT,CASSQSGGSRQPQHF
TRBJ1-2,TRBV28,NA,NA,TGTGCCAGCAGTTTAATTCTGCAGGGTCTAGGATATGGCTACACCTTC,CASSLILQGLGYGYTF